This paragraph reports one T cell receptor (beta chain). The antigen is unknown. Germline assignment: CDR1 SGHKS and CDR2 YYEKEE (reference sequence). V was clipped by 4 bases and J by 7 bases; unmatched bases: 6. The CDR3 is made up of 15 amino acids. The source of the sample is a study of blood T cells in healthy people across ages. The overall study: Template switching recovered approximately one barcoded beta molecule for every two T cells.

Whole-study results and caveats: A roughly linear age-dependent decrease characterized TCR beta diversity per million T cells. What prevented conclusive comparison of naive and antigen-experienced cells was that PBMCs were unsorted.

A second about 6 to 11 cycle PCR used barcoded and J-beta primers. Using its own MiXCR run on the 5' RACE reads, TCRdb lists one record per CDR3 protein. The table includes about 640,000 distinct CDR3 sequences, about 28% detected once. The V and J genes are TRBV5-5 and TRBJ1-6, with TRBD1 matching over 9 bases. Material: blood. This clonotype originated in a woman older than 75 in good health. The chain's CDR3 is CASSTGTGQNSPLHF. The DNA of the CDR3 is TGTGCCAGCAGCACGGGGACAGGGCAAAATTCACCCCTCCACTTT.